This T cell receptor beta chain came from a study of radiotherapy plus CTLA-4 blockade in lung cancer. The overall study: Among patients, roughly 18% showed objective responses, and over 30% had disease control.

This clone was seen a single time. Antigen: not known. Profiling relied on immunoSEQ multiplex PCR, and the TCRdb table lists in-frame clones only, not all of them. The data contain approximately 40,000 clones, about 86% of them singletons. Findings and limits, study-wide: Reportedly, early blood T cell clone dynamics best predicted response, with interferon-beta. Tumor-derived TCR clones expanded in blood after radiotherapy plus ipilimumab.

CDR3 length: 17 amino acids. J gave up 5 bases and V 7 bases, and 18 bases lay outside the gene matches. CDR1 MDHEN and CDR2 SYDVKM come from the germline V gene. The sequence derives from a human donor with non-small cell lung cancer whose response to radiotherapy plus ipilimumab could not be evaluated. The sample was peripheral blood, taken from a patient treated with radiotherapy plus ipilimumab. This chain uses TRBV28 with TRBJ2-5, with TRBD1 identical over 8 bases. CDR3 region: CASTLSRDRTQGETQYF. The CDR3 DNA sequence: TGTGCCAGCACACTATCCCGGGACAGGACCCAGGGGGAGACCCAGTACTTC.